This T cell receptor beta chain was identified in a study of T cell repertoires in cytomegalovirus infection. Study context: Public TCR beta signature analysis indicated the presence of both CMV infection and matching HLA type.

This clonotype was found a few times. Its antigen is as yet unknown. TCRdb itself ran the reads through MiXCR, one entry per CDR3 protein. The sample yields fewer than 550,000 distinct CDR3 sequences, roughly 30% seen once. The study's findings and limits: Clonotype analysis showed dominance of the ex vivo response by HLA-C-restricted CMV-specific TCR beta clonotypes. Summed public TCR beta family frequency identified CMV carriers bearing the relevant HLA.

The sample comprised PBMCs. This TCR derives from a human donor in good health (CMV status not recorded). Some clones in this sample may be carry-over from other donors' samples.

The CDR3 spells CASDSFTSTDTQYF. CDR3 DNA sequence: TGTGCCAGTGACTCATTCACTAGCACAGATACGCAGTATTTT. The chain uses TRBV7-2 and TRBJ2-3, with D hard to call. Trimming stripped 9 bases from V and 0 bases from J, with 13 bases between. The germline V gene has CDR1 SGHTA and CDR2 FQGNSA. The CDR3 length is 14 residues. The full variable domain, in which reference TRBV7-2 and TRBJ2-3 provide the parts outside the CDR3, is GAGVSQSPSNKVTEKGKDVELRCDPISGHTALYWYRQSLGQGLEFLIYFQGNSAPDKSGLPSDRFSAERTGGSVSTLTIQRTQQEDSAVYLCASDSFTSTDTQYFGPGTRLTVL.